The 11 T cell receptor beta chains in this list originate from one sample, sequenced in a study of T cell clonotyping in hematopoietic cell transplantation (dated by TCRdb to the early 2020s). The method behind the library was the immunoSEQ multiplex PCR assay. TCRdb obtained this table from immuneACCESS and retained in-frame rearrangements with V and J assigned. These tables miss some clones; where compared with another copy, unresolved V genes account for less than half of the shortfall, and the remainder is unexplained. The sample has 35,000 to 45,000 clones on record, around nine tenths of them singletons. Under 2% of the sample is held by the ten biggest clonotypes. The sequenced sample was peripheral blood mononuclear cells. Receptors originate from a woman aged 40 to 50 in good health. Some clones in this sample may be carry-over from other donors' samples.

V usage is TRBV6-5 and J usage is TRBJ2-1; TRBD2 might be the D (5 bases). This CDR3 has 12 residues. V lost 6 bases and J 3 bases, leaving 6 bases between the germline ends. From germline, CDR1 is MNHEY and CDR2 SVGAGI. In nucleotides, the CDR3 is TGTGCCAGCAGCCGGGGCTACAATGAGCAGTTCTTC. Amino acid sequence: CASSRGYNEQFF.

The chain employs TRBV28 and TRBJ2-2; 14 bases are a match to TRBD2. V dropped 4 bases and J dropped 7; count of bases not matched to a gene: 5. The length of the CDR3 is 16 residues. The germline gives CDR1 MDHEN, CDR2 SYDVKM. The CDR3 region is CASSSWTSGRIGELFF. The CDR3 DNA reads TGTGCCAGCAGTTCCTGGACTAGCGGGAGGATCGGGGAGCTGTTTTTT.

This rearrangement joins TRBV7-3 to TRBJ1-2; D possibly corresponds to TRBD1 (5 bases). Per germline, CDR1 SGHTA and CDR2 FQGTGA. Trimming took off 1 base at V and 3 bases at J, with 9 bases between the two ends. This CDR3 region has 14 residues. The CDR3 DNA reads TGTGCCAGCAGCTTAAATCGGGGGGACTATGGCTACACCTTC. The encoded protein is CASSLNRGDYGYTF.

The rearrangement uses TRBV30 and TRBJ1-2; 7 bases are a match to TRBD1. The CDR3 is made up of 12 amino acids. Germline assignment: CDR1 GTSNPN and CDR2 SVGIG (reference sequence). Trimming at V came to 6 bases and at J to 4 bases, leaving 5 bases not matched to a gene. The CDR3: CACTGQLYGYTF. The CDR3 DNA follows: TGTGCCTGCACGGGACAGCTCTATGGCTACACCTTC.

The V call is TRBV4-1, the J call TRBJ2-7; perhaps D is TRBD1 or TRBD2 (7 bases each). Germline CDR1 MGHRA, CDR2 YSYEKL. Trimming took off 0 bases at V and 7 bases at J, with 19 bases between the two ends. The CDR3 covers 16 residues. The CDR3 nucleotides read TGCGCCAGCAGCCAAGATCGGACAGGCTCGGGAGGAGAGCAGTACTTC. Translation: CASSQDRTGSGGEQYF.

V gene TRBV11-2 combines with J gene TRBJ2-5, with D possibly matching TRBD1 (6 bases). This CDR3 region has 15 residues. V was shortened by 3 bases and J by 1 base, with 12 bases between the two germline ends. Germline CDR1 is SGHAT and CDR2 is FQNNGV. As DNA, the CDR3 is TGTGCCAGCAGCTTTACCGGACAGTCCCAAGAGACCCAGTACTTC. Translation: CASSFTGQSQETQYF.

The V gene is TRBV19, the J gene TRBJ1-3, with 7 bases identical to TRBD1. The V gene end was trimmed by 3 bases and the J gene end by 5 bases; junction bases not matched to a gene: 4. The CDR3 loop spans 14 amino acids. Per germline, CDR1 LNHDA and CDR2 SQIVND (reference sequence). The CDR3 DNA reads TGTGCCAGTAGTATCCGGGACAGTCGAAACACCATATATTTT. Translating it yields CASSIRDSRNTIYF.

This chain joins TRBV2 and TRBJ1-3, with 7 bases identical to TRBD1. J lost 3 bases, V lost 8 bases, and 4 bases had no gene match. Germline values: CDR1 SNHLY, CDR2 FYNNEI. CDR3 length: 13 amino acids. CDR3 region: CASPRDSGNTIYF. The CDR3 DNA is TGTGCCAGCCCCCGGGACAGTGGAAACACCATATATTTT.

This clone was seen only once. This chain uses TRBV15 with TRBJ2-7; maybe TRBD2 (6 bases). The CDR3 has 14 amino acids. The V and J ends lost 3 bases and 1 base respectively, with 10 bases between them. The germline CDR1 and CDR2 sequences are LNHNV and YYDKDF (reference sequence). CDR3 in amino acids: CATSRRDGSYEQYF. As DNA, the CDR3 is TGTGCCACCAGCAGGCGGGACGGTTCCTACGAGCAGTACTTC.

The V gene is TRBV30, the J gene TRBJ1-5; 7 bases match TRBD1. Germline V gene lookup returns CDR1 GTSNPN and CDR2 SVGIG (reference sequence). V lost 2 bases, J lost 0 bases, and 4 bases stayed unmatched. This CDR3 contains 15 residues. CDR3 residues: CAWSRGTDSNQPQHF. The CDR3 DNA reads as TGTGCCTGGAGTAGGGGGACAGATAGCAATCAGCCCCAGCATTTT. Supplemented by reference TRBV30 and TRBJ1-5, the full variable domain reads SQTIHQWPATLVQPVGSPLSLECTVEGTSNPNLYWYRQAAGRGLQLLFYSVGIGQISSEVPQNLSASRPQDRQFILSSKKLLLSDSGFYLCAWSRGTDSNQPQHFGDGTRLSIL.

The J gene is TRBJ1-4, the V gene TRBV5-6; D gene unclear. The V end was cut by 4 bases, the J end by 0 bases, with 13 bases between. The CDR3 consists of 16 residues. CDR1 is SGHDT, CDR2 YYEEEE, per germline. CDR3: CASSLMTETTNEKLFF. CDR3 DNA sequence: TGTGCCAGCAGCCTAATGACCGAGACAACTAATGAAAAACTGTTTTTT.